The rows below give T cell receptor beta chains drawn from one sample of a study of shared clonotypes between healthy human individuals. Sequencing used immunoSEQ multiplex PCR; TCRdb keeps in-frame clones, though not all of them. The sample lists hundreds of thousands of clones, approximately 95% occurring once. Sequencing was performed on naive CD4+ T cells sorted from blood. The receptor source for this set is a young woman in good health. Each CDR3 is given with its conserved first and last residue. Each record gives: D gene, V gene, clone size, J gene, CDR3 protein, CDR3 DNA. The D gene is left open where the match is weak. Not every row has a clone size; where given, it reads once, few, many or a size class.

D gene: NA
V gene: TRBV30
clone size: few
J gene: TRBJ1-5
CDR3 protein: CAWTGTPSEAQHF
CDR3 DNA: TGTGCCTGGACCGGGACCCCGTCGGAGGCCCAGCATTTT

D gene: TRBD2
V gene: TRBV28
clone size: NA
J gene: TRBJ2-7
CDR3 protein: CASSLGAGGPPYEQYF
CDR3 DNA: TGTGCCAGCAGTTTAGGAGCGGGAGGGCCCCCCTACGAGCAGTACTTC

D gene: TRBD1
V gene: TRBV10-1
clone size: NA
J gene: TRBJ1-1
CDR3 protein: CASSDVQGGTEAFF
CDR3 DNA: TGCGCCAGCAGTGATGTACAGGGGGGCACTGAAGCTTTCTTT

D gene: TRBD1
V gene: TRBV2
clone size: NA
J gene: TRBJ2-4
CDR3 protein: CASSPNWTGNIQYF
CDR3 DNA: TGTGCCAGCAGTCCAAACTGGACAGGAAACATTCAGTACTTC

D gene: TRBD2
V gene: TRBV5-1
clone size: NA
J gene: TRBJ2-7
CDR3 protein: CASSLRGAGGYEQYF
CDR3 DNA: TGCGCCAGCAGCCTGAGGGGAGCGGGAGGCTACGAGCAGTACTTC

D gene: NA
V gene: TRBV11-3
clone size: NA
J gene: TRBJ1-3
CDR3 protein: CASSLVDGKISGNTIYF
CDR3 DNA: TGTGCCAGCAGCTTAGTGGACGGAAAAATCTCTGGAAACACCATATATTTT

D gene: NA
V gene: TRBV10-1
clone size: NA
J gene: TRBJ2-5
CDR3 protein: CASSEGLQETQYF
CDR3 DNA: TGCGCCAGCAGTGAGGGACTCCAAGAGACCCAGTACTTC

D gene: NA
V gene: TRBV18
clone size: NA
J gene: TRBJ2-2
CDR3 protein: CASSPGTRSGELFF
CDR3 DNA: TGTGCCAGCTCCCCTGGGACTCGATCCGGGGAGCTGTTTTTT

D gene: NA
V gene: TRBV11-1
clone size: NA
J gene: TRBJ2-7
CDR3 protein: CASSLGAASSYEQYF
CDR3 DNA: TGTGCCAGCAGCTTAGGGGCAGCTTCCTCCTACGAGCAGTACTTC

D gene: TRBD1
V gene: TRBV28
clone size: NA
J gene: TRBJ1-3
CDR3 protein: CASSSGGSGNTIYF
CDR3 DNA: TGTGCCAGCAGCTCAGGGGGCTCTGGAAACACCATATATTTT

D gene: NA
V gene: TRBV11-2
clone size: NA
J gene: TRBJ1-1
CDR3 protein: CASSSQEGTEAFF
CDR3 DNA: TGTGCCAGCAGCTCCCAGGAGGGCACTGAAGCTTTCTTT

D gene: NA
V gene: TRBV19
clone size: NA
J gene: TRBJ2-7
CDR3 protein: CASSSKTGTYEQYF
CDR3 DNA: TGTGCCAGTAGTTCAAAAACCGGGACCTACGAGCAGTACTTC

D gene: TRBD2
V gene: TRBV6-1
clone size: NA
J gene: TRBJ2-5
CDR3 protein: CASRLAGVETQYF
CDR3 DNA: TGTGCCAGCAGACTAGCGGGAGTAGAGACCCAGTACTTC

D gene: NA
V gene: TRBV7-8
clone size: NA
J gene: TRBJ1-2
CDR3 protein: CASSSYQGNYGYTF
CDR3 DNA: TGTGCCAGCAGCTCGTATCAGGGAAACTATGGCTACACCTTC

D gene: TRBD2
V gene: TRBV30
clone size: once
J gene: TRBJ2-1
CDR3 protein: CAWSTGGASGNEQFF
CDR3 DNA: TGTGCCTGGAGTACCGGGGGGGCGAGTGGGAATGAGCAGTTCTTC

D gene: NA
V gene: TRBV2
clone size: NA
J gene: TRBJ1-2
CDR3 protein: CASSEGGRDANYGYTF
CDR3 DNA: TGTGCCAGCAGTGAAGGGGGTAGGGATGCCAACTATGGCTACACCTTC

D gene: NA
V gene: TRBV18
clone size: NA
J gene: TRBJ1-5
CDR3 protein: CASSSDRSQPQHF
CDR3 DNA: TGTGCCAGCTCATCAGACAGGAGCCAGCCCCAGCATTTT

D gene: NA
V gene: TRBV10-1
clone size: NA
J gene: TRBJ1-5
CDR3 protein: CASTVRGGQLSPDQPQHF
CDR3 DNA: TGCGCCAGCACCGTTAGGGGGGGTCAACTAAGCCCAGATCAGCCCCAGCATTTT

D gene: NA
V gene: TRBV19
clone size: NA
J gene: TRBJ2-3
CDR3 protein: CASSKFELGTQYF
CDR3 DNA: TGTGCCAGTAGTAAATTTGAGCTTGGTACGCAGTATTTT

D gene: TRBD2
V gene: TRBV27
clone size: NA
J gene: TRBJ2-7
CDR3 protein: CASSFARTSGRIYEQYF
CDR3 DNA: TGTGCCAGCAGTTTCGCTCGGACTAGCGGGAGGATCTACGAGCAGTACTTC

D gene: NA
V gene: TRBV19
clone size: once
J gene: TRBJ2-3
CDR3 protein: CASSKGWTDTQYF
CDR3 DNA: TGTGCCAGTAGTAAGGGGTGGACAGATACGCAGTATTTT

D gene: TRBD1
V gene: TRBV6-5
clone size: NA
J gene: TRBJ1-5
CDR3 protein: CASSWRRGGNQPQHF
CDR3 DNA: TGTGCCAGCAGCTGGCGCAGGGGGGGCAATCAGCCCCAGCATTTT

D gene: NA
V gene: TRBV11-2
clone size: NA
J gene: TRBJ2-3
CDR3 protein: CASSPQGTQYF
CDR3 DNA: TGTGCCAGCAGCCCTCAGGGTACGCAGTATTTT

D gene: NA
V gene: TRBV18
clone size: NA
J gene: TRBJ1-1
CDR3 protein: CASSGEGWTEAFF
CDR3 DNA: TGTGCCAGCTCGGGAGAGGGGTGGACTGAAGCTTTCTTT

D gene: NA
V gene: TRBV5-1
clone size: NA
J gene: TRBJ2-5
CDR3 protein: CASSLVPGETQYF
CDR3 DNA: TGCGCCAGCAGCCTAGTGCCAGGGGAGACCCAGTACTTC

D gene: TRBD1
V gene: TRBV28
clone size: NA
J gene: TRBJ1-2
CDR3 protein: CASSPSGQISPALNYGYTF
CDR3 DNA: TGTGCCAGCAGTCCCTCGGGACAGATAAGCCCGGCGCTTAACTATGGCTACACCTTC

D gene: TRBD2
V gene: TRBV5-1
clone size: NA
J gene: TRBJ2-5
CDR3 protein: CASSGLAGAEETQYF
CDR3 DNA: TGCGCCAGCAGCGGCTTAGCGGGAGCGGAGGAGACCCAGTACTTC

D gene: TRBD1
V gene: TRBV2
clone size: NA
J gene: TRBJ2-5
CDR3 protein: CASTGTVQETQYF
CDR3 DNA: TGTGCCAGCACCGGGACAGTCCAAGAGACCCAGTACTTC

D gene: NA
V gene: TRBV2
clone size: NA
J gene: TRBJ1-4
CDR3 protein: CARSFGPGMQSNEKLFF
CDR3 DNA: NA

D gene: NA
V gene: TRBV6-5
clone size: NA
J gene: TRBJ1-3
CDR3 protein: CASSYGDRTSGNTIYF
CDR3 DNA: TGTGCCAGCAGTTACGGTGACCGGACATCTGGAAACACCATATATTTT

D gene: NA
V gene: TRBV27
clone size: NA
J gene: TRBJ2-6
CDR3 protein: CASSPTYGEAPSGANVLTF
CDR3 DNA: TGTGCCAGCAGTCCAACCTACGGGGAGGCCCCATCTGGGGCCAACGTCCTGACTTTC

D gene: NA
V gene: TRBV28
clone size: NA
J gene: TRBJ2-7
CDR3 protein: CASSTTGLYEQYF
CDR3 DNA: TGTGCCAGCAGTACGACAGGTCTCTACGAGCAGTACTTC

D gene: TRBD1
V gene: TRBV28
clone size: once
J gene: TRBJ2-7
CDR3 protein: CASSLGTGVYEQYF
CDR3 DNA: TGTGCCAGCAGTTTAGGGACAGGGGTCTACGAGCAGTACTTC

D gene: TRBD1
V gene: TRBV5-4
clone size: NA
J gene: TRBJ2-7
CDR3 protein: CASSSDRDREPYEQYF
CDR3 DNA: TGTGCCAGCAGCTCCGACCGGGACAGGGAGCCCTACGAGCAGTACTTC

D gene: TRBD2
V gene: TRBV29-1
clone size: NA
J gene: TRBJ2-3
CDR3 protein: CSSTGWTSVVDTQYF
CDR3 DNA: TGCAGCTCTACCGGGTGGACTAGCGTAGTAGATACGCAGTATTTT

D gene: NA
V gene: TRBV21-1
clone size: once
J gene: TRBJ2-1
CDR3 protein: CASIVGCNTTNYNEQFF
CDR3 DNA: TGTGCCAGCATTGTGGGTTGTAACACGACCAACTACAATGAGCAGTTCTTC

D gene: NA
V gene: TRBV6-1
clone size: NA
J gene: TRBJ1-1
CDR3 protein: CASTDTLDTEAFF
CDR3 DNA: TGTGCCAGCACTGACACACTAGACACTGAAGCTTTCTTT

D gene: NA
V gene: TRBV15
clone size: NA
J gene: TRBJ2-3
CDR3 protein: CATSRDGGTSTDTQYF
CDR3 DNA: TGTGCCACCAGCAGAGATGGTGGTACGAGCACAGATACGCAGTATTTT

D gene: TRBD2
V gene: TRBV11-2
clone size: NA
J gene: TRBJ2-1
CDR3 protein: CASRRLAGDLNEQFF
CDR3 DNA: TGTGCCAGCAGAAGACTAGCGGGAGATCTCAATGAGCAGTTCTTC

D gene: TRBD1
V gene: TRBV7-9
clone size: NA
J gene: TRBJ2-1
CDR3 protein: CASSPKPGTDTYNEQFF
CDR3 DNA: TGTGCCAGCAGCCCAAAACCCGGGACAGACACCTACAATGAGCAGTTCTTC

D gene: TRBD1
V gene: TRBV28
clone size: NA
J gene: TRBJ1-5
CDR3 protein: CASSPPQGNQPQHF
CDR3 DNA: TGTGCCAGCAGTCCTCCACAGGGGAATCAGCCCCAGCATTTT

D gene: NA
V gene: TRBV5-4
clone size: NA
J gene: TRBJ2-3
CDR3 protein: CASSLEGGGTDTQYF
CDR3 DNA: TGTGCCAGCAGCTTAGAGGGAGGGGGGACAGATACGCAGTATTTT

D gene: NA
V gene: TRBV28
clone size: NA
J gene: TRBJ2-7
CDR3 protein: CASSFEGGTYEQYF
CDR3 DNA: TGTGCCAGCAGTTTCGAGGGGGGGACCTACGAGCAGTACTTC

D gene: TRBD2
V gene: TRBV28
clone size: NA
J gene: TRBJ2-5
CDR3 protein: CASLAGGDRAQYF
CDR3 DNA: TGTGCCAGTTTAGCGGGAGGGGACAGGGCCCAGTACTTC

D gene: NA
V gene: TRBV30
clone size: NA
J gene: TRBJ1-5
CDR3 protein: CAWNPSGANGQPQHF
CDR3 DNA: TGTGCCTGGAATCCTTCAGGGGCGAATGGTCAGCCCCAGCATTTT

D gene: TRBD1
V gene: TRBV5-1
clone size: NA
J gene: TRBJ2-1
CDR3 protein: CASSLGDRVDNEQFF
CDR3 DNA: TGCGCCAGCAGCTTGGGGGACAGGGTGGACAATGAGCAGTTCTTC

D gene: TRBD1
V gene: TRBV30
clone size: NA
J gene: TRBJ1-2
CDR3 protein: CAWGSDRANYGYTF
CDR3 DNA: TGTGCCTGGGGCTCGGACAGGGCTAACTATGGCTACACCTTC

D gene: NA
V gene: TRBV6-1
clone size: NA
J gene: TRBJ1-2
CDR3 protein: CASSQTVVGGYTF
CDR3 DNA: TGTGCCAGCAGCCAAACAGTGGTGGGTGGCTACACCTTC

D gene: NA
V gene: TRBV19
clone size: NA
J gene: TRBJ2-7
CDR3 protein: CASSNRGFVRTYEQYF
CDR3 DNA: TGTGCCAGTAGTAATCGGGGTTTCGTCAGGACCTACGAGCAGTACTTC